Included here is one T cell receptor (beta chain) sequence, with context. No antigen is known for it. Sequencing was performed with immunoSEQ multiplex PCR; in TCRdb, only in-frame clones are kept and a portion is missing. The data contain about 88,000 clones, around 80% of them singletons. This entry comes from a study of a mutant IDH1 vaccine in newly diagnosed glioma. Study-level information: Among treated patients, approximately 60% were male and around 40% female, and mean age was 40.4 years. Study-wide results and limits: Shifts in the top peripheral T cell clonotypes seemed unrelated to pseudoprogression. Researchers report vaccine-induced immune responses in 93.3% of patients.

Time point in this sample: baseline, week 1 (first vaccination visit). Treatment of the sample: pre-vaccination baseline after standard-of-care therapy. The astrocytomas were IDH1-mutant, ATRX-negative, and WHO grade 3 or 4. The CDR3 is made up of 14 amino acids. Germline V gene data show CDR1 as LNHDA and CDR2 as SQIVND (reference sequence). The V gene lost 1 base and the J gene lost 1 base, with 7 bases spanning the gap. This material consisted of PBMCs, taken from a glioma patient treated with radiotherapy, temozolomide or both. This clonotype was sampled from a man aged 35 to 55 with glioma. Some clones in this sample may be carry-over from other donors' samples. This chain joins TRBV19 and TRBJ1-1, with D maybe TRBD1 (6 bases). CDR3 bases: TGTGCCAGTAGTATAGGGACAGAGAACACTGAAGCTTTCTTT. This translates into CASSIGTENTEAFF.